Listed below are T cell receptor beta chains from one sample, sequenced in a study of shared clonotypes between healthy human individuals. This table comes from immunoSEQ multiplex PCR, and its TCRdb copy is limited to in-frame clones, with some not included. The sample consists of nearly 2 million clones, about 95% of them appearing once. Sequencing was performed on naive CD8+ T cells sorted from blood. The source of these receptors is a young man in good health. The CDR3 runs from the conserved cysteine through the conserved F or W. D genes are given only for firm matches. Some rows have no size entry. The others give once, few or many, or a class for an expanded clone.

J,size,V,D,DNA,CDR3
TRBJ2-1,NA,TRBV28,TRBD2,TGTGCCAGCACGGTTCGGGGGGGCTCGGATGAGCAGTTCTTC,CASTVRGGSDEQFF
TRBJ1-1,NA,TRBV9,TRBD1,TGTGCCAGCAGCGCGGGACAGGGCCTCACTGAAGCTTTCTTT,CASSAGQGLTEAFF
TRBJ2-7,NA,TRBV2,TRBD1,TGTGCCAGCAGCGCCGGGACAGGGAAGATCCACGAGCAGTACTTC,CASSAGTGKIHEQYF
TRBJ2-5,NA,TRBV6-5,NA,TGTGCCAGCACCTCATTTGGCGGGGAAGAGACCCAGTACTTC,CASTSFGGEETQYF
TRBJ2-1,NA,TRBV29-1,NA,TGCAGCTCCGCGGAAGGACTATACAATGAGCAGTTCTTC,CSSAEGLYNEQFF
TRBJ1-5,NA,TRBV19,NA,TGTGCCAGTAGTAAAGCCTGGGGGTTTCTGGATCAGCCCCAGCATTTT,CASSKAWGFLDQPQHF
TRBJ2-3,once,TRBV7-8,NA,TGTGCCAGCAGCTTAGGGGGGGACATCAGCACAGATACGCAGTATTTT,CASSLGGDISTDTQYF
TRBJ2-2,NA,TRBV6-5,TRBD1,TGTGCCAGCACCGGGACAGGGCCTACCGGGGAGCTGTTTTTT,CASTGTGPTGELFF
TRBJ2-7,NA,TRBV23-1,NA,TGCGCCAGCAGTCATCCCAGCGGGTCGACCTACGAGCAGTACTTC,CASSHPSGSTYEQYF
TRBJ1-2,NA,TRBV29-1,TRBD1,TGCAGCGTTGAAGAGACGACAGGGTTCTATGGCTACACCTTC,CSVEETTGFYGYTF
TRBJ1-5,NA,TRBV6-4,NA,TGTGCCAGCCAATCAGGAGACTGTCAGCCCCAGCATTTT,CASQSGDCQPQHF
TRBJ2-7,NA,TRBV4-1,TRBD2,TGCGCCAGCAGCCAAGATTATGCAGGGAGGGTTGAGCAGTACTTC,CASSQDYAGRVEQYF
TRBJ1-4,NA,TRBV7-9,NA,TGTGCCAGCAGCGATGAGGAGGGGGGTGAAAAACTGTTTTTT,CASSDEEGGEKLFF
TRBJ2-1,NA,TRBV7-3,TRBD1,TGTGCCAGCAGCTTGGGACAGTACAATGAGCAGTTCTTC,CASSLGQYNEQFF
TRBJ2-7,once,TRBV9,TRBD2,TGTGCCAGCAGCGTAGTCGGTAGCGGGGACTACGAGCAGTACTTC,CASSVVGSGDYEQYF
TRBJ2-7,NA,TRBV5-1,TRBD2,TGCGCCAGCAGCTTGGGACTAGCGGGGCCCTACGAGCAGTACTTC,CASSLGLAGPYEQYF
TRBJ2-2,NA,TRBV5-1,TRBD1,TGCGCCAGCAGCACCGGGACAGGGGTTTTTTTCGGGGAGCTGTTTTTT,CASSTGTGVFFGELFF
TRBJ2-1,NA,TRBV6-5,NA,TGTGCCAGCACCGACTCCCCCAATATTTTTAGTGAGCAGTTCTTC,CASTDSPNIFSEQFF
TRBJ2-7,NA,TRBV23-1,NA,TGCGCCAGCAGTCAATCGGGGCGGGACAAAGGCGAGCAGTACTTC,CASSQSGRDKGEQYF
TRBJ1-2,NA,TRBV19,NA,TGTGCCAGTAGTACCACAGACGGTTACTATGGCTACACCTTC,CASSTTDGYYGYTF
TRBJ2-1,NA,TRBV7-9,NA,TGTGCCAGCAGCCCCACCCTCTCAGCGGCGGATGAGCAGTTCTTC,CASSPTLSAADEQFF
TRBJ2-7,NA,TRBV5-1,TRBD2,TGCGCCAGCAGCTCCGTAGCGGGGTTCGAGCAGTACTTC,CASSSVAGFEQYF
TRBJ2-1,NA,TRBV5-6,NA,TGTGCCAGCAGCTTTGACCTCGTCGGCAATGAGCAGTTCTTC,CASSFDLVGNEQFF
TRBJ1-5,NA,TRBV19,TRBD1,TGTGCCAGTAGTTACAGGGGAGGGGAGCCCCAGCATTTT,CASSYRGGEPQHF